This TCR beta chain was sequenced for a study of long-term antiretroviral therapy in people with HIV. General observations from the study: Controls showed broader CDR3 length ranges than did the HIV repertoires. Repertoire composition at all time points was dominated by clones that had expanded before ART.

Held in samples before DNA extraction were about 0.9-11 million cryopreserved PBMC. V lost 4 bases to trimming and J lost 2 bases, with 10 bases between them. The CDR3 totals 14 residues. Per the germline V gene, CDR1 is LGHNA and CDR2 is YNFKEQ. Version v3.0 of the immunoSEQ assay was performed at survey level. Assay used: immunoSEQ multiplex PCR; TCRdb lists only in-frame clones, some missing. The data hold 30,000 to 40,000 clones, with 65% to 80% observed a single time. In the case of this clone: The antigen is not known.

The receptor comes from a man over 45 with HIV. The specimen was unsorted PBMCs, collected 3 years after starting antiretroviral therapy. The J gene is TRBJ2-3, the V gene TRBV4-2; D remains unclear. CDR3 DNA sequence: TGTGCCAGCAGCCCTCCTTTTTCCACAGATACGCAGTATTTT. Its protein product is CASSPPFSTDTQYF.